This T cell receptor beta chain appears in the sequencing data of a study of pediatric ulcerative colitis. The data were produced by immunoSEQ multiplex PCR, yet TCRdb's version contains in-frame clones alone and is incomplete. The sample yields 25,000 to 35,000 clones, around 80% seen once. Per the germline V gene, CDR1 is MNHNY and CDR2 is SVGAGI (reference sequence). The CDR3 is made up of 13 amino acids. V was clipped by 10 bases and J by 5 bases, with 16 bases between them. This chain connects TRBV6-6 to TRBJ2-3; a weak D match, TRBD2 (6 bases). The sequence was collected from a boy younger than 18 with severe ulcerative colitis. The sequenced sample consisted of blood. This CDR3 reads CATAGGSQDTQYF. CDR3 nucleotide sequence: TGTGCCACCGCAGGAGGGTCGCAAGATACGCAGTATTTT.